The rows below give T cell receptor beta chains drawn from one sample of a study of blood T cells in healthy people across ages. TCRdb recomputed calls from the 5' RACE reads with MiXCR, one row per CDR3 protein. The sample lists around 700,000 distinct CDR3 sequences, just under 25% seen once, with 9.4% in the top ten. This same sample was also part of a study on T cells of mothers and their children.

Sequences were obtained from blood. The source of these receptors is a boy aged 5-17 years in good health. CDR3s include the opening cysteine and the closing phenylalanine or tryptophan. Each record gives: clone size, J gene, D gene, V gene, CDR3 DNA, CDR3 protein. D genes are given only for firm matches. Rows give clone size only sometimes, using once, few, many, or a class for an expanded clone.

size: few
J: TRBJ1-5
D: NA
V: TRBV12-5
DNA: TGTGCTAGTGGTTTAGACACTCCGACGTATCAGCCCCAGCATTTT
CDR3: CASGLDTPTYQPQHF

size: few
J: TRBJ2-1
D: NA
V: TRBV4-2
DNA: TGTGCCAGCAGCCAAGAGGGCGGGGAGTCATACAATGAGCAGTTCTTC
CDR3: CASSQEGGESYNEQFF

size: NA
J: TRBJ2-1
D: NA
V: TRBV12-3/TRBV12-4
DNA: TGTGCCAGCAGTAGGTGGGAGGGGGATGAGCAGTTCTTC
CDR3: CASSRWEGDEQFF

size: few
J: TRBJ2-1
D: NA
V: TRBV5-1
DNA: TGCGCCAGCAGCTTGTCGGGAGAGTACGTGAATGAGCAGTTCTTC
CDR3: CASSLSGEYVNEQFF

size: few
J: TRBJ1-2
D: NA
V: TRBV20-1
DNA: TGCAGTGCTCTAAGGCGAGGGGTGAACCATAACTATGGCTACACCTTC
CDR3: CSALRRGVNHNYGYTF

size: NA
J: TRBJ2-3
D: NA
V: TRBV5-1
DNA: TGCGCCAGCAGCTTGACAGGGAGCTCCCGCACAGATACGCAGTATTTT
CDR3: CASSLTGSSRTDTQYF

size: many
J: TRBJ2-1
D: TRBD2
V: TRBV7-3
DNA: TGTGCCAGCAGTCTAGCGGGGGGTCGATACAATGAGCAGTTCTTC
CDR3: CASSLAGGRYNEQFF

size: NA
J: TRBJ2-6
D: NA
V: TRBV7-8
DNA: TGTGCCAGCAGCCAAAACCATGAGTCTGGGGCCAACGTCCTGACTTTC
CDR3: CASSQNHESGANVLTF

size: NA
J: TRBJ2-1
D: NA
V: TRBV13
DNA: TGTGCCAGCAGCTCCGTCCTGGCAGGGAGCAATGAGCAGTTCTTC
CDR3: CASSSVLAGSNEQFF

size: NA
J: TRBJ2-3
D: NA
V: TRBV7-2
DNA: TGTGCCAGCAGCTTACAGGGAGATGATACGCAGTATTTT
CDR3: CASSLQGDDTQYF

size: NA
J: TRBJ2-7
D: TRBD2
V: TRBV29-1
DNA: TGCAGCGTTGATTTAGTACTAGCGGAAGGCTACGAGCAGTACTTC
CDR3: CSVDLVLAEGYEQYF

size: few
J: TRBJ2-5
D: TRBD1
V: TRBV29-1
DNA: TGCAGCGTTGGGCTCCCCGGGACAGAGCAAGAGACCCAGTACTTC
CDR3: CSVGLPGTEQETQYF

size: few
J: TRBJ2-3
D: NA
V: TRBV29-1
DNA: TGCAGCGTTGAATTCGGGGGAACAGATACGCAGTATTTT
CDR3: CSVEFGGTDTQYF

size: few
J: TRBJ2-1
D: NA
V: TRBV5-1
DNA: TGCGCCAGCAGCCCGGGGGAGTCCGGTCCTGATGAGCAGTTCTTC
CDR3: CASSPGESGPDEQFF

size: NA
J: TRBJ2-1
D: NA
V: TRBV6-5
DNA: TGTGCCAGCAGTTACTCGAGCGTGGGTGTGGGAGAAAATGAGCAGTTCTTC
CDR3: CASSYSSVGVGENEQFF

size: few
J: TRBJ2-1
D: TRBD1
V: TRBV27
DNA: TGTGCCAGCAGTTGGACAGGGGGTTCCTACAATGAGCAGTTCTTC
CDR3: CASSWTGGSYNEQFF

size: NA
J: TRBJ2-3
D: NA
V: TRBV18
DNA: TGTGCTAGCTCACCACCGGGGTTCAGTCCTTCTAGCACAGATACGCAGTATTTT
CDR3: CASSPPGFSPSSTDTQYF

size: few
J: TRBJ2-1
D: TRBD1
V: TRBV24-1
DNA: TGTGCCACCAGTGATTTACAGGGGCGCTGGGATGAGCAGTTCTTC
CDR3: CATSDLQGRWDEQFF

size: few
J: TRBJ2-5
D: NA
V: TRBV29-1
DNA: TGCAGCGTCGGCCTAGCTGCTGGCGAGACCCAGTACTTC
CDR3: CSVGLAAGETQYF

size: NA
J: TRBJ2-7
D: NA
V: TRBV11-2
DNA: TGTGCCAGCAGCTTAGATAGCCCAGGGCCCTCCTACGAGCAGTACTTC
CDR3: CASSLDSPGPSYEQYF

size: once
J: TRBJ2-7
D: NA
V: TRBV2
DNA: TGTGCCAGCTTCCGGGCTATAACCTACGAGCAGTACTTC
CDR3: CASFRAITYEQYF

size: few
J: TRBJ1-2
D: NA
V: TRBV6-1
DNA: TGTGCCGGGTCAAGGACAGTCAACTATGGCTACACCTTC
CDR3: CAGSRTVNYGYTF

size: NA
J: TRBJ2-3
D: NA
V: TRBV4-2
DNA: TGTGCCAGCAGCCAAGAGGAGGACTACACAGATACGCAGTATTTT
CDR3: CASSQEEDYTDTQYF

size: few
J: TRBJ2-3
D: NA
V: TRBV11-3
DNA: TGTGCCAGCAGCTCCGCTAGGGGTACGCAGTATTTT
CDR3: CASSSARGTQYF

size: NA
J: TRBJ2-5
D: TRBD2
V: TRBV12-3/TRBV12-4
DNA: TGTGCCAGCAGTTCAGAGACTAGCGGGGGGCAAGAGACCCAGTACTTC
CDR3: CASSSETSGGQETQYF

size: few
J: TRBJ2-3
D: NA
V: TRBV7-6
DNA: TGTGCCAGCAGCCTGGGGTACGGGTTTGACCTAGATACGCAGTATTTT
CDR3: CASSLGYGFDLDTQYF

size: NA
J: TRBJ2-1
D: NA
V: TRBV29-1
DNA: TGCAGCGTTCGGGGTTACAATGAGCAGTTCTTC
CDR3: CSVRGYNEQFF

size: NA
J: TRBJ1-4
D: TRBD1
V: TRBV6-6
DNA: TGTGCCAGCAGCGTTTGGACAGGGAGCAGCCATGAAAAACTGTTTTTT
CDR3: CASSVWTGSSHEKLFF

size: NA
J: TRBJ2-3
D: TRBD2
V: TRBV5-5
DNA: TGTGCCAGCAGTTTTTACGGGGGGGCGGGGAATACGCAGTATTTT
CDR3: CASSFYGGAGNTQYF

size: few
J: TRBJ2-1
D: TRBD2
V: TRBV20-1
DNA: TGCAGTGCGGTAGGGCTAGCGGTGAATGAGCAGTTCTTC
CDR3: CSAVGLAVNEQFF

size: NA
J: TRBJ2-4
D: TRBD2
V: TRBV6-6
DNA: TGTGCCAGCAGCTACTCGGCCGCTAGCGGGAGCATTCAGTACTTC
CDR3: CASSYSAASGSIQYF

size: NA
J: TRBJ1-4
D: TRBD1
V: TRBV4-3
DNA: TGCGCCAGCAGCCAAGATACAGGGGGTAATGAAAAACTGTTTTTT
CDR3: CASSQDTGGNEKLFF

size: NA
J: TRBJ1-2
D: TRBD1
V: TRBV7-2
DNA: TGTGCCAGCAGCCCGTATCGACAGGGGGCGATGGGCTACACCTTC
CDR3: CASSPYRQGAMGYTF

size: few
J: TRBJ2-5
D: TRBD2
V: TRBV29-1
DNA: TGCAGCGTCCGATCCTTCGGGGAGGGGACTCTTCAAGAGACCCAGTACTTC
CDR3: CSVRSFGEGTLQETQYF

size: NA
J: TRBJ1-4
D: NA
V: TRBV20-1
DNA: TGCAGTGCTAGAGATCGGACAGTGGCTATTGAAAAACTGTTTTTT
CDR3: CSARDRTVAIEKLFF

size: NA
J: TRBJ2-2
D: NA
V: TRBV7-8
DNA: TGTGCCACTCGGACGGACAACACCGGGGAGCTGTTTTTT
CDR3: CATRTDNTGELFF

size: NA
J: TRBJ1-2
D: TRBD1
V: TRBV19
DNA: TGTGCCAGTAGTGAACTCCGGACAGGGAGCTATGGCTACACCTTC
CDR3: CASSELRTGSYGYTF

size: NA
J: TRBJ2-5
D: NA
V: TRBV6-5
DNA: TGTGCCAGCAGTTACGGTCAACAGAAAGAGACCCAGTACTTC
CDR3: CASSYGQQKETQYF

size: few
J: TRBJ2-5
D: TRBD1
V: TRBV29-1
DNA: TGCAGCGCCGACACCCAACAGGGGGCGAGCTACTTC
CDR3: CSADTQQGASYF

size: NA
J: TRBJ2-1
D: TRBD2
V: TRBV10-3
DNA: TGTGCCATCAGCGGACTAGCGGCCTCCTACAATGAGCAGTTCTTC
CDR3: CAISGLAASYNEQFF